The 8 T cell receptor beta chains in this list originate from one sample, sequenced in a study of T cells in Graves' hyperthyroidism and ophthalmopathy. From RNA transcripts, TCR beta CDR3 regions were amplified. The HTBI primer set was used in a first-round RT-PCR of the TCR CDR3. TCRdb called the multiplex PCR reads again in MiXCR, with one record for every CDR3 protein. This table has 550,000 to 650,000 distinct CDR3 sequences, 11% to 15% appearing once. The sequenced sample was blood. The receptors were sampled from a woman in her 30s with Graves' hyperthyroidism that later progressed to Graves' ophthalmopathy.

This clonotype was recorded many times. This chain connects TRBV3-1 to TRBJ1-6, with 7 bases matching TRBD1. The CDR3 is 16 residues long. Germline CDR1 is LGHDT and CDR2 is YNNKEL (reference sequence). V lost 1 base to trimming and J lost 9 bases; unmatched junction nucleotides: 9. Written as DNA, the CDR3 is TGTGCCAGCAGCCAAGGTGAAGACAGGGTAATTTCACCCCTCCACTTT. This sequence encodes CASSQGEDRVISPLHF.

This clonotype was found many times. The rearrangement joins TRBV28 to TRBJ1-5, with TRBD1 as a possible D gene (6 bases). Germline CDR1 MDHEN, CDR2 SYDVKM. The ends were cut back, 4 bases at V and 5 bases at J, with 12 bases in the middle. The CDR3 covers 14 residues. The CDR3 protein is CASSSTGNDQPQHF. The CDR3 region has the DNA TGTGCCAGCAGTTCTACAGGGAATGATCAGCCCCAGCATTTT.

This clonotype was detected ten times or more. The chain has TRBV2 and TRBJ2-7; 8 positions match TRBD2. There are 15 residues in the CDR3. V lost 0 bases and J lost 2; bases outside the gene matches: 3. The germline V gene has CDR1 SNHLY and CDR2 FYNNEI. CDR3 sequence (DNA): TGTGCCAGCAGTGAAGCGGCGGGAGGTCCCTACGAGCAGTACTTC. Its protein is CASSEAAGGPYEQYF. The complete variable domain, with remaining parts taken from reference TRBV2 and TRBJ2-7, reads EPEVTQTPSHQVTQMGQEVILRCVPISNHLYFYWYRQILGQKVEFLVSFYNNEISEKSEIFDDQFSVERPDGSNFTLKIRSTKLEDSAMYFCASSEAAGGPYEQYFGPGTRLTVT.

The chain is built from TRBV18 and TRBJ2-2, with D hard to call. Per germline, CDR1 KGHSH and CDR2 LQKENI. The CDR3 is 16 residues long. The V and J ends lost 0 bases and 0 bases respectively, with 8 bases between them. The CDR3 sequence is CASSPPGIPNTGELFF. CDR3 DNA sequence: TGTGCCAGCTCACCACCAGGGATTCCGAACACCGGGGAGCTGTTTTTT.

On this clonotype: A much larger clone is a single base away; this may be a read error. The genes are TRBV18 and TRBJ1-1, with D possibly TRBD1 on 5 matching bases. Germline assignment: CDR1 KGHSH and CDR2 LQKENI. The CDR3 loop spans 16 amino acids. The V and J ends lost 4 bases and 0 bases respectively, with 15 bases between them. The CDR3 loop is CASSQGRGALNTEAFF. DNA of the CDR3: TGTGCCAGCTCACAGGGGCGAGGGGCGTTGAACACTGAAGCTTTCTTT.

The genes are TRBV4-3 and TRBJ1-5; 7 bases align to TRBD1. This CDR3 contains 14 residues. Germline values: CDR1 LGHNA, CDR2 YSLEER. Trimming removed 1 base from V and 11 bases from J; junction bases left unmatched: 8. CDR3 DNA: TGCGCCAGCAGCCAAGGGCAGGGGGATGAAGCCCAGCATTTT. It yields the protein CASSQGQGDEAQHF.

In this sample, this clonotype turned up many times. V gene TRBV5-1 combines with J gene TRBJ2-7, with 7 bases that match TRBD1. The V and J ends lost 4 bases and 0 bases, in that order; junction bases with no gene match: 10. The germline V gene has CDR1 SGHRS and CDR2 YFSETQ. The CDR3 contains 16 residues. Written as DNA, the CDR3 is TGCGCCAGCAGCGGCGATTGGGACAGAATCTCCTACGAGCAGTACTTC. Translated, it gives CASSGDWDRISYEQYF.

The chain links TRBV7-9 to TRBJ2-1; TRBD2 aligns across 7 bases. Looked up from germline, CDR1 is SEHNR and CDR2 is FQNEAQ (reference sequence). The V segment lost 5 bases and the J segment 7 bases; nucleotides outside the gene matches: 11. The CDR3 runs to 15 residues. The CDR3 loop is CASSQNLGGGNEQFF. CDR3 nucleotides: TGTGCCAGCAGCCAAAATTTGGGGGGGGGGAATGAGCAGTTCTTC.